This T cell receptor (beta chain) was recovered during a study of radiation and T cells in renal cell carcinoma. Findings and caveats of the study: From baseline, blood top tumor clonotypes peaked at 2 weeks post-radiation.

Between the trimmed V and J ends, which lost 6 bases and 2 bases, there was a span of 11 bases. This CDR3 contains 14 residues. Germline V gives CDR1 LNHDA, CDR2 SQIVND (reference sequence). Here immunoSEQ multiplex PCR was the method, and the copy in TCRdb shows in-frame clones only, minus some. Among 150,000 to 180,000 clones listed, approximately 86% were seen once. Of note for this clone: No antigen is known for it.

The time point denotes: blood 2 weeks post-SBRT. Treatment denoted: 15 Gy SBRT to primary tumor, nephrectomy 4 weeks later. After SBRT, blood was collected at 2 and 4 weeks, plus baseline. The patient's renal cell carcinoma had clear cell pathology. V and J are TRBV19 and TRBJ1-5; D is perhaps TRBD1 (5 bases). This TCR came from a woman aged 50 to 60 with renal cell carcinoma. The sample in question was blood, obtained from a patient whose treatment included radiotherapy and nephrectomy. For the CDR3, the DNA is TGTGCCAGTAGCATCAGGGAGGGCAATCAGCCCCAGCATTTT. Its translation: CASSIREGNQPQHF.